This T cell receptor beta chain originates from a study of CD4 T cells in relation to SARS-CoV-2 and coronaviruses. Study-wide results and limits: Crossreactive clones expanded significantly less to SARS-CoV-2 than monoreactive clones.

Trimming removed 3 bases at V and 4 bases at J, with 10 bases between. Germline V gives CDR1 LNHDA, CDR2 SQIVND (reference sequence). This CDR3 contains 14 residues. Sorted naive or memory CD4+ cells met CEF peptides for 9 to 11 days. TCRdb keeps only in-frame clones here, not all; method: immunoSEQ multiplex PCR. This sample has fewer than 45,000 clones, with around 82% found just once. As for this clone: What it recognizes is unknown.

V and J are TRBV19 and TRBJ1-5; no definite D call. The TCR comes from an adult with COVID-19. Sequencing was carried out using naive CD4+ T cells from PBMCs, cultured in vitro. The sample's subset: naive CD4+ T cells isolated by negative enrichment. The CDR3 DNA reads TGTGCCAGTAGTATCCCTGTCCAGAATCAGCCCCAGCATTTT. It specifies CASSIPVQNQPQHF.